The 10 T cell receptor beta chains presented below share a single source sample, sequenced in a study of cytomegalovirus exposure and HLA in healthy donors listed by TCRdb under 2017. Library preparation used the immunoSEQ multiplex PCR assay. For the multiplex PCR, a mixture combining 60 forward primers for TCR Vbeta segments and 13 reverse primers for TCR Jbeta segments was used. The source is immuneACCESS, and TCRdb retained only in-frame sequences with V and J called. Part of the clones is not carried over; for the studies checked, unresolved V genes explain less than half of this, and the remainder is unexplained. Here the sample has 150,000 to 200,000 clones; roughly 74% occur a single time. Approximately 1.8% of the sample lies in the top ten. The sample comprised PBMCs. The origin of the receptors is a woman aged 25 to 39 in good health and CMV-seronegative.

V is TRBV7-6 and J is TRBJ2-1; 10 nucleotides line up with TRBD2. CDR1 is SGHVS, CDR2 FNYEAQ, per germline. This CDR3 has 14 amino acids. V was clipped by 5 bases and J by 6 bases; unmatched bases: 4. CDR3 amino acids: CASSPWTSGNEQFF. The CDR3 DNA sequence: TGTGCCAGCAGCCCGTGGACTAGCGGCAATGAGCAGTTCTTC.

This clone was detected only a few times. The V and J genes are TRBV6-6 and TRBJ2-7; D call uncertain. The germline V gene has CDR1 MNHNY and CDR2 SVGAGI (reference sequence). The CDR3 spans 15 residues. V lost 2 bases and J lost 0, with 11 bases in between. In DNA form, the CDR3 reads TGTGCCAGCAGTTACGAGGCGAGAAGCTCCTACGAGCAGTACTTC. As protein: CASSYEARSSYEQYF.

The J gene is TRBJ2-2, the V gene TRBV7-9, with 8 bases fitting TRBD1. Germline V gene sequence: CDR1 SEHNR, CDR2 FQNEAQ (reference sequence). V lost 5 bases and J lost 1; bases outside the gene matches: 3. This CDR3 spans 15 amino acids. The CDR3 DNA is TGTGCCAGCAGCCCTACAGGGGGGAACACCGGGGAGCTGTTTTTT. This sequence encodes CASSPTGGNTGELFF.

This clone was recorded a few times. This chain's CDR3 is CATRWTGGNSPLHF. The CDR3 DNA reads as TGCGCCACCCGATGGACAGGGGGCAATTCACCCCTCCACTTT. This chain connects TRBV4-1 to TRBJ1-6; 11 nucleotides line up with TRBD1. J lost 7 bases, V lost 10 bases, and 6 bases had no gene match. Germline-derived CDR1 and CDR2 are MGHRA and YSYEKL. This CDR3 is built from 14 residues.

The chain recombines TRBV5-1 with TRBJ1-1; 7 bases map to TRBD1. V lost 0 bases and J lost 5; bases outside the gene matches: 4. The CDR3 is 14 amino acids. Germline V gene data show CDR1 as SGHRS and CDR2 as YFSETQ. The CDR3 nucleotides read TGCGCCAGCAGCTTGGGGGACAGTACTACTGAAGCTTTCTTT. Its translation is CASSLGDSTTEAFF.

The CDR3 DNA reads TGCGCCAGCAGCTTGGTAACAGGGTACGAGCAGTACTTC. It codes for CASSLVTGYEQYF. The V gene is TRBV5-1, the J gene TRBJ2-7, with a tentative D call TRBD1 (6 bases). CDR1 is SGHRS and CDR2 is YFSETQ in the germline V gene. V dropped 0 bases and J dropped 4 bases, with 8 bases sitting between them. CDR3 length: 13 amino acids. The full variable domain, in which reference TRBV5-1 and TRBJ2-7 provide the parts outside the CDR3, is KAGVTQTPRYLIKTRGQQVTLSCSPISGHRSVSWYQQTPGQGLQFLFEYFSETQRNKGNFPGRFSGRQFSNSRSEMNVSTLELGDSALYLCASSLVTGYEQYFGPGTRLTVT.

CDR3 nucleotide sequence: TGTGCCAGCAGTGTCGGGACAGGGTCCTACGAGCAGTACTTC. Translating it yields CASSVGTGSYEQYF. The V call is TRBV27, the J call TRBJ2-5, with TRBD1 matching over 9 bases. The end of the DNA is better explained by TRBJ2-7, so the J call may be wrong. CDR1 and CDR2 (germline): MNHEY, SMNVEV (reference sequence). This CDR3 is 14 amino acids long.

This rearrangement joins TRBV7-8 to TRBJ1-5; tentatively, D is TRBD1 (6 bases). With 8 bases removed from V and 1 base from J, the gap between germline ends came to 12 bases. CDR1 is SGHVS and CDR2 is FQNEAQ in the germline V gene. The CDR3 totals 14 residues. CDR3 bases: TGTGCCAGCGCCAGAGGGGGAAGCAATCAGCCCCAGCATTTT. Translating gives CASARGGSNQPQHF.

This sequence joins TRBV7-9 and TRBJ2-2; 12 bases match TRBD1. The V segment lost 7 bases and the J segment 3 bases; nucleotides outside the gene matches: 9. The germline V gene has CDR1 SEHNR and CDR2 FQNEAQ (reference sequence). CDR3 length equals 17 residues. The CDR3 reads CASNPRDRGLHTGELFF. In nucleotides, the CDR3 is TGTGCCAGCAACCCTCGGGACAGGGGGCTCCACACCGGGGAGCTGTTTTTT.

In this sample, this clone turned up a few times. The gene calls are TRBV5-5 and TRBJ1-2; TRBD1 aligns across 9 bases. There are 13 residues in the CDR3. J gave up 7 bases and V 4 bases, and 5 bases lay outside the gene matches. Germline lookup yields CDR1 SGHKS and CDR2 YYEKEE (reference sequence). The CDR3 reads CASSLQGAGGYTF. As DNA, the CDR3 is TGTGCCAGCAGCCTACAGGGGGCGGGTGGCTACACCTTC.